The clone carrying this T cell receptor (beta chain) came up a few times. Its antigen is not identified. The record originates from a study of cytomegalovirus exposure and HLA in healthy donors. Study observations and caveats: It was only CMV serostatus that was available as immune exposure information. The classifier was said to identify cytomegalovirus status with high specificity and sensitivity. Later analysis identified 15,000 to 20,000 TCR beta sequences associated with HLA alleles, using a false discovery rate threshold of 0.05.

Use of 60 Vbeta and 13 Jbeta primers characterized the PCR. Profiling relied on immunoSEQ multiplex PCR, and the TCRdb table lists in-frame clones only, not all of them. The sample lists around 110,000 clones, about 80% occurring once. The donors were healthy bone marrow donors. Sequencing was carried out using PBMCs. The TCR originated in a man aged 30 to 39 in good health and CMV-seropositive.

CDR3 bases: TGTGCCAGCAGCTATTGGACTAGCGGGGACAATGAGCAGTTCTTC. Its translation: CASSYWTSGDNEQFF. This chain uses TRBV12-1 with TRBJ2-1; the DNA was not used to check the table's D call, TRBD2. TRBV12-1 corresponds to a pseudogene. This CDR3 spans 15 amino acids.